The sequence of this T cell receptor (beta chain) was determined in a study of Graves' ophthalmopathy and Graves' hyperthyroidism. Details on this clonotype: Sequence at one end of the junction differs from germline and may be a read error.

CDR1 and CDR2 from the germline V gene are SGHRS and YFSETQ. The CDR3 spans 16 residues. Investigators amplified TCR beta CDR3 regions from RNA transcripts. An initial RT-PCR round employing HTBI primers preceded a second-round multiplex PCR. One entry per CDR3 protein, called by TCRdb with MiXCR from the multiplex PCR reads. The data show 900,000 to 1,200,000 distinct CDR3 sequences, about two fifths seen once. This TCR was sampled from an adult man with Graves' hyperthyroidism. The genes are TRBV5-1 and TRBJ2-7; 15 nucleotides agree with TRBD2. Sequencing was performed on peripheral blood or thyroid tissue (not recorded which). The CDR3 region has the DNA TGTGCCAGCAGCCAACACGGGACTAGCGGGAGGATTGAGCAGTACTTC. Encoded protein: CASSQHGTSGRIEQYF.